Below are 22 T cell receptor beta chains sequenced from a single sample in a study of control samples from healthy donors and cancer patients. The data were produced by immunoSEQ multiplex PCR, yet TCRdb's version contains in-frame clones alone and is incomplete. The sample holds some 150,000 clones, approximately 92% seen once. What was sequenced was blood. The origin of the receptors is a woman in her fifties or sixties in good health.

The chain combines TRBV14 with TRBJ1-3; D unclear. Per germline, CDR1 SGHDN and CDR2 FVKESK. The length of the CDR3 is 14 residues. Deletions cut 1 base from V and 0 bases from J, with 4 bases between. CDR3 DNA: TGTGCCAGCAGCCAAGTTAGCTCTGGAAACACCATATATTTT. This encodes CASSQVSSGNTIYF.

The chain carries TRBV24-1 and TRBJ2-3, with unresolved D. Germline-derived CDR1 and CDR2 are KGHDR and SFDVKD. The CDR3 extends over 14 amino acids. V dropped 3 bases and J dropped 0 bases, with 6 bases sitting between them. The CDR3 region has the DNA TGTGCCACCAGTGATCCCCTAAGCACAGATACGCAGTATTTT. It translates to CATSDPLSTDTQYF.

This clone occurred once. The rearrangement joins TRBV7-2 to TRBJ2-5, with TRBD1 matching 8 bases. The CDR3 covers 14 residues. Germline lookup yields CDR1 SGHTA and CDR2 FQGNSA. With 3 bases clipped from V and 5 bases from J, the junction kept 5 bases outside the gene matches. CDR3 in DNA: TGTGCCAGCAGCTTTCAGGGGGCGGGGGAGACCCAGTACTTC. This encodes CASSFQGAGETQYF.

The chain employs TRBV12-2 and TRBJ2-7. TRBV12-2 is flagged as a pseudogene. CDR3 length: 14 amino acids. CDR3 bases: TGTGCAAGTCGCTTTCCCCAATTACCCTACGAGCAGTACTTC. Translation: CASRFPQLPYEQYF.

The V call is TRBV7-9, the J call TRBJ1-2; D unclear. The length of the CDR3 is 13 residues. Germline lookup yields CDR1 SEHNR and CDR2 FQNEAQ (reference sequence). V was trimmed by 5 bases and J by 8 bases, leaving 15 bases between them. The CDR3 is CASSQETSEGYTF. The CDR3 coding sequence is TGTGCCAGCAGCCAAGAGACCAGCGAAGGCTACACCTTC.

V usage is TRBV4-3 and J usage is TRBJ1-1; 7 bases match TRBD1. Trimming removed 0 bases from V and 5 bases from J; junction bases left unmatched: 6. Germline lookup yields CDR1 LGHNA and CDR2 YSLEER. The CDR3 extends over 15 amino acids. The CDR3 coding sequence is TGCGCCAGCAGCCAAGACAGACAGGGAAAAACTGAAGCTTTCTTT. Translated, it gives CASSQDRQGKTEAFF.

The CDR3 region is CASSLASPAGDGETQYF. CDR3 nucleotide sequence: TGCGCCAGCAGCTTGGCCAGCCCAGCGGGGGACGGAGAGACCCAGTACTTC. J is TRBJ2-5 and V is TRBV5-1; TRBD2 agrees at 8 bases. With V trimmed by 0 bases and J by 4 bases, 11 bases remained unmatched. The length of the CDR3 is 17 residues. Germline assignment: CDR1 SGHRS and CDR2 YFSETQ.

The J gene is TRBJ1-5, the V gene TRBV7-6; D not resolved. CDR3 size: 15 residues. Trimming took off 2 bases at V and 0 bases at J, with 8 bases between the two ends. Per the germline V gene, CDR1 is SGHVS and CDR2 is FNYEAQ. The CDR3 sequence is CASSLSVYSNQPQHF. The CDR3 DNA reads as TGTGCCAGCAGCTTATCAGTTTATAGCAATCAGCCCCAGCATTTT.

This sequence joins TRBV7-9 and TRBJ1-1, with no clear D. CDR3 length: 12 residues. V dropped 5 bases and J dropped 5 bases, with 9 bases sitting between them. Germline V CDR1 and CDR2: SEHNR, FQNEAQ (reference sequence). The CDR3 here is CASSQVRTEAFF. DNA of the CDR3: TGTGCCAGCAGCCAAGTGAGAACTGAAGCTTTCTTT.

The genes are TRBV7-2 and TRBJ2-1, with D possibly TRBD2 on 7 matching bases. CDR1 and CDR2 (germline): SGHTA, FQGNSA. The CDR3 has 16 amino acids. Between the trimmed V and J ends, which lost 5 bases and 7 bases, there was a span of 21 bases. The DNA for the CDR3 is TGTGCCAGCAGCCCCAACGGGGGGCGAAGTAAGAATGAGCAGTTCTTC. It specifies CASSPNGGRSKNEQFF.

This clone was observed once. This chain links TRBV19 with TRBJ1-1, with D hard to call. V was cut by 3 bases and J by 0 bases, with 5 bases left in between. This CDR3 has 13 residues. Per the germline V gene, CDR1 is LNHDA and CDR2 is SQIVND (reference sequence). CDR3 sequence: CASSMLVNTEAFF. The CDR3 bases are TGTGCCAGTAGTATGCTCGTGAACACTGAAGCTTTCTTT.

This chain joins TRBV6-5 and TRBJ2-1; D is possibly TRBD1 (5 bases). V was trimmed by 2 bases and J by 9 bases, leaving 11 bases between them. CDR1 and CDR2 (germline): MNHEY, SVGAGI. The CDR3 is made up of 13 amino acids. CDR3 protein: CASSYRTTGEQFF. DNA of the CDR3: TGTGCCAGCAGTTACCGTACTACAGGTGAGCAGTTCTTC.

The V and J genes are TRBV3-1 (or the pseudogene TRBV3-2) and TRBJ1-5; tentatively, D is TRBD1 (5 bases). The germline gives CDR1 LGHDT, CDR2 YNNKEL (reference sequence). CDR3 length equals 14 residues. V was shortened by 5 bases and J by 4 bases, with 12 bases between the two germline ends. This chain's CDR3 is CASSSRQNNQPQHF. In DNA, the CDR3 is TGTGCCAGCAGCTCACGACAGAATAATCAGCCCCAGCATTTT.

The chain is built from TRBV7-9 and TRBJ2-7, with D tentatively TRBD1 or TRBD2 (5 bases each). Germline V gene lookup returns CDR1 SEHNR and CDR2 FQNEAQ (reference sequence). Trimming took off 2 bases at V and 1 base at J, with 9 bases between the two ends. The CDR3 has 14 amino acids. The chain's CDR3 is CASSLQGESYEQYF. As DNA, the CDR3 is TGTGCCAGCAGCTTACAGGGAGAATCCTACGAGCAGTACTTC.

This chain links TRBV9 with TRBJ2-2; unclear D gene. The CDR3 has 15 amino acids. The germline CDR1 and CDR2 sequences are SGDLS and YYNGEE. Trimming took 0 bases from V and 4 from J, leaving 10 bases between them. DNA for the CDR3: TGTGCCAGCAGCGTAGGGGGTCAGGCCACCGGGGAGCTGTTTTTT. Translation gives CASSVGGQATGELFF.

This chain links TRBV5-6 with TRBJ1-2; TRBD1 matches 11 bases. The CDR3 contains 15 residues. V shed 4 bases and J 4 bases; nucleotides not matched to a gene: 6. Germline loops: CDR1 SGHDT, CDR2 YYEEEE. This chain's CDR3 is CASSLGQGATYGYTF. The DNA for the CDR3 is TGTGCCAGCAGCCTCGGACAGGGGGCTACCTATGGCTACACCTTC.

The chain links TRBV7-9 to TRBJ1-4; 8 nucleotides align to TRBD1. The CDR3 is 13 residues long. After removal of 4 bases from V and 10 bases from J, the junction contained 5 bases not matched to a gene. CDR1 SEHNR and CDR2 FQNEAQ come from the germline V gene (reference sequence). The DNA of the CDR3 is TGTGCCAGCAGCTATGGACAGGGAGTAAAACTGTTTTTT. Translation gives CASSYGQGVKLFF.

The chain employs TRBV4-3 and TRBJ2-7; no clear D gene. With 0 bases removed from V and 0 bases from J, the gap between germline ends came to 9 bases. CDR1 is LGHNA and CDR2 is YSLEER in the germline V gene. The CDR3 sequence is 15 residues long. CDR3 in DNA: TGCGCCAGCAGCCAAGAGTGGGTTAGCTCCTACGAGCAGTACTTC. Amino acid sequence: CASSQEWVSSYEQYF.

This chain connects TRBV19 to TRBJ2-7; D is unclear. Trimming pared 1 base from V and 5 bases from J, leaving 9 bases between. Germline-derived CDR1 and CDR2 are LNHDA and SQIVND (reference sequence). The CDR3 runs 13 residues. For the CDR3, the DNA is TGTGCCAGTAGTATAGGTCCCGGCGACGAGCAGTACTTC. It translates to CASSIGPGDEQYF.

This clone was picked up one time. The chain carries TRBV29-1 and TRBJ2-6; D gene unclear. Germline V gene lookup returns CDR1 SQVTM and CDR2 ANQGSEA. V was cut by 4 bases and J by 0 bases, with 4 bases left in between. The CDR3 covers 13 residues. CDR3 sequence: CSVAGSGANVLTF. The CDR3 region has the DNA TGCAGCGTTGCAGGCTCTGGGGCCAACGTCCTGACTTTC.

The CDR3 spells CASRSQGAYGYTF. CDR3 DNA sequence: TGTGCCAGCAGAAGTCAGGGGGCCTATGGCTACACCTTC. The chain recombines TRBV11-2 with TRBJ1-2; 8 bases are a match to TRBD1. Trimming took 6 bases from V and 4 from J; bases not matched to a gene: 4. CDR3 length: 13 amino acids. CDR1 and CDR2 (germline): SGHAT, FQNNGV.

As regards this clone: A read error may account for a junction end that differs from germline. This sequence joins TRBV5-6 and TRBJ2-7; TRBD1 is a possible D gene (6 bases). The CDR3 is made up of 14 amino acids. CDR1 is SGHDT, CDR2 YYEEEE, per germline. The chain's CDR3 is CASSLWTVSHEQYF. In DNA form, the CDR3 reads TGTGCCAGCAGCTTGTGGACAGTCTCCCACGAGCAGTACTTC. Variable domain in full (rest from reference TRBV5-6 and TRBJ2-7): DAGVTQSPTHLIKTRGQQVTLRCSPKSGHDTVSWYQQALGQGPQFIFQYYEEEERQRGNFPDRFSGHQFPNYSSELNVNALLLGDSALYLCASSLWTVSHEQYFGPGTRLTVT.